This T cell receptor (beta chain) was captured in a study of cytomegalovirus exposure and HLA in healthy donors. Study at large: Falling in the Caucasian-associated ancestry cluster were less than 85% of about 400 genotyped donors.

For this clone: Its antigen is as yet unknown.

Findings and caveats of the study: Later work associated roughly 17,000 TCR beta sequences with HLA alleles at 0.05 false discovery rate.

Germline CDR1 SGDLS, CDR2 YYNGEE. Trimming took off 0 bases at V and 4 bases at J, with 8 bases between the two ends. The CDR3 has 14 amino acids. The PCR contained 60 Vbeta and 13 Jbeta primers. Method: immunoSEQ multiplex PCR; TCRdb's copy keeps in-frame clones and lacks some. The sample has 150,000 or so clones, about 78% seen once. The TCR originated in a female donor in good health and CMV-seronegative. This chain uses TRBV9 with TRBJ1-5; no firm D call. The sample was PBMCs. The CDR3 is CASSVDAGNQPQHF. The CDR3 bases are TGTGCCAGCAGCGTAGACGCGGGGAATCAGCCCCAGCATTTT.